This TCR beta chain was recorded in a study of tumor-infiltrating lymphocytes in primary liver carcinoma (dated by TCRdb to the late 2010s). With respect to the entire study: The five patients, three men and two women aged 30 to 69 years, had hepatocellular carcinoma (four) or combined HCC and intrahepatic cholangiocarcinoma (one). Tumors of the five patients were stage T1-T3 N0M0 with maximum diameters of about 4.2 to 10 cm. TCRbeta repertoire sequencing covered 35 or so specimens from 5 patients: 25 tumor regions, 5 adjacent noncancerous liver tissues and 5 peripheral blood samples. To link TCRbeta repertoire diversity to the local molecular phenotype, the 20 to 25 tumor region samples were profiled with Agilent mRNA microarrays. Roughly 3.65 to 7.5 million productive TCRbeta reads were obtained per sample, and no significant difference in read depth was found between tissue types. For each liver tumor, the study sampled five regions along with adjacent normal tissue and blood, and applied TCRbeta repertoire sequencing, expression microarrays and whole-exome sequencing. Repertoires from technical replicates were highly reproducible, with mean shared-clone rates about 0.9 and correlation coefficients above 0.95. Findings and caveats that apply to the study as a whole: Bulk unsorted samples precluded comparing CD4+ and CD8+ T cell repertoires. Repertoire overlap was higher between tumor regions (mean around 36%) than tumor-adjacent (around 17%) or tumor-blood (approximately 15%) pairs, consistent with antigen-driven expansion. Compared with blood, tumors had a significantly larger share of the repertoire taken up by the top 250 clones (p = 0.039). With just a few patients in the study, the authors point out that the findings should be validated in a larger study. Only about 7.5-25% of top clones were present in all five regions of a tumor, suggesting spatial heterogeneity of tumor-infiltrating T cells. Because only the TCR beta chain was sequenced and unpaired alpha chains were not captured, true repertoire diversity is likely underestimated.

Without any cell sorting, total RNA and DNA were extracted together from about 20-30 mg of bulk tissue using the AllPrep DNA/RNA mini kit. A few patients with histopathologically diagnosed primary liver carcinoma underwent surgical resection in China between November 2015 and March 2016. Patients had chronic HBV infection and were treatment-naive at sampling. Five spatially separated regions were sampled from each tumor: the superior, inferior, left-lateral and right-lateral poles, plus the tumor centre. According to histology, viable tumor cells made up more than 75% of every tumor sample. Fresh tumor and adjacent tissue pieces were bisected; one half was stored in RNAlater at -80°C, the other sent for histology. Using a constant-region primer and ProtoScript II reverse transcriptase, TCRbeta-specific cDNA was reverse-transcribed from 500 ng total RNA. Three nested multiplex PCR rounds, following a slightly modified ARM-PCR procedure, were used to build the TCRbeta libraries. The first two PCR rounds used multiplex TRBV1-TRBV30 forward primers with a Cbeta reverse primer, each for 10 cycles. A final 25-cycle PCR with Deep VentR polymerase added sample barcodes and Illumina adapters. Amplicons of 200-500 bp were gel-purified with a QIAquick gel extraction kit before sequencing. TCRbeta amplicons were sequenced on an Illumina HiSeq 2500 with 250-bp paired-end reads. Regarding the original processing steps: To recover full CDR3 sequences, reads were quality-trimmed using Trimmomatic v0.33 and paired reads were then merged using FLASH v1.2.11. V, D and J germline segments were assigned to the rearranged TCRbeta sequences using MiGEC v1.2.1b. VDJtools v1.0.0 computed clonotype statistics and Shannon-Wiener diversity indices. To cut down on sampling bias, every analysis after diversity analysis relied on just the 250 most abundant clonotypes from each sample. TCRdb cleaned the public reads at Q25 with fastp, built clones with MiXCR and kept in-frame beta chains. Every entry covers one CDR3 protein and lists the most common genes and DNA from its rows. TCRdb, not the original authors, processed these V and J calls. The sample includes around 190,000 distinct CDR3 sequences, with 85% observed a single time. In total, the top ten clones hold 15% to 20% of the sample.

The CDR3 goes from the cysteine to the phenylalanine over 16 residues. Only CDR3 DNA is held: 48 bases, read in frame from base 1. CDR1 and CDR2 are read off the germline V gene (reference sequence) as SEHNR and FQNEAQ. Concerning this clonotype itself: No antigen is known for it. One junction end disagrees with the germline gene, perhaps due to a read error.

This chain joins TRBV7-9 to TRBJ2-2; the D gene is perhaps TRBD1 or TRBD2, each of them matching over 5 bases. This clonotype originated in a man in his forties with primary liver carcinoma and hepatitis B virus infection. Source material: tumor tissue from primary liver carcinoma. The CDR3 protein sequence reads: CAGSLVLQGWTGVLFF. The sequenced DNA is TGTGCCGGCAGCTTAGTTCTCCAGGGTTGGACCGGGGTGCTGTTTTTT. Beyond the CDR3, the reference TRBV7-9 and TRBJ2-2 genes provide the residues; the full variable domain reads: DTGVSQNPRHKITKRGQNVTFRCDPISEHNRLYWYRQTLGQGPEFLTYFQNEAQLEKSRLLSDRFSAERPKGSFSTLEIQRTEQGDSAMYLCAGSLVLQGWTGVLFFGEGSRLTVL.